The T cell receptor beta chain under discussion was sequenced for a study of human T cells and chemical hapten exposure. Across the study: Skin of the upper inner arm, approximately 2 cm by approximately 2 cm, received 2% DPC for sensitization. Study outcomes and limitations: Controls formed significantly fewer large CDR3 similarity clusters than expanded TCRs did. Having alopecia, donors may respond immunologically unlike healthy people.

Indicated time point: patch test 1, 2 weeks after DPC sensitization. The treatment here: therapeutic diphenylcyclopropenone sensitization with weekly scalp DPC. The total RNA was obtained from whole blood that was not fractionated. This clonotype was seen many times. As yet, its antigen is unknown. TCRdb processed the RACE reads anew with MiXCR; each CDR3 protein has one entry. The sample contains about 41,000 distinct CDR3 sequences, about 4.2% of which appear only once. The receptor comes from a man in his fifties with alopecia areata. Some clones in this sample may be carry-over from other donors' samples. The input for sequencing was whole blood, taken in connection with sensitization to the hapten diphenylcyclopropenone (DPC).

The CDR3 protein is CASSVRSITEAFF. CDR3 sequence (DNA): TGTGCCAGCAGTGTCCGTTCTATCACTGAAGCTTTCTTT. J is TRBJ1-1 and V is TRBV6-1; D gene unclear. The length of the CDR3 is 13 residues. CDR1 and CDR2 (germline): MNHNS, SASEGT. V lost 4 bases, J lost 4 bases, and 10 bases lay in between.